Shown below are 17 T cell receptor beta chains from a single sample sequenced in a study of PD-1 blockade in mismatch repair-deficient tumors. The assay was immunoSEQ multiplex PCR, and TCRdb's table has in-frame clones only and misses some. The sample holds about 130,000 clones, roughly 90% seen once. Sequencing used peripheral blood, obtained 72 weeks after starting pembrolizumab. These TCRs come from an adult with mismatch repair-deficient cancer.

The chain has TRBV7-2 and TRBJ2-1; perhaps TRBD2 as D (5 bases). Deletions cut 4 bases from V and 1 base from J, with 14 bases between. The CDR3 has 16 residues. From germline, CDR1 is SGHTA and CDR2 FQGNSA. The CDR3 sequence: CASSSLSRLSYNEQFF. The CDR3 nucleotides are TGTGCCAGCAGCTCCCTTTCCAGACTATCCTACAATGAGCAGTTCTTC.

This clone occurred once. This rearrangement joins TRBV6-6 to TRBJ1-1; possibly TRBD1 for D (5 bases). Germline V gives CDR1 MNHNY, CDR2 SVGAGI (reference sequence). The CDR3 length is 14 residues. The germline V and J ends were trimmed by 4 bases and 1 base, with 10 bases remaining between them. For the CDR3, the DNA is TGTGCCAGCAGTTCGAAAGGGACGAACACTGAAGCTTTCTTT. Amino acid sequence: CASSSKGTNTEAFF.

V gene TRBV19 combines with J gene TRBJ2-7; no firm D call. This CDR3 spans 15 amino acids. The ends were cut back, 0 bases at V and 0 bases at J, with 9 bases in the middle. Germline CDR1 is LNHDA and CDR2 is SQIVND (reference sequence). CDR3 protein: CASSIEATSSYEQYF. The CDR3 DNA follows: TGTGCCAGTAGTATAGAGGCAACCAGCTCCTACGAGCAGTACTTC.

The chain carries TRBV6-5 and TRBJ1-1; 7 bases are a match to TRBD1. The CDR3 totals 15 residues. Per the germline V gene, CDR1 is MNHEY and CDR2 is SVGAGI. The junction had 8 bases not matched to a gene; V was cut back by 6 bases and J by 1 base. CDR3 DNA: TGTGCCAGCAGACGAAACAGGGGCCCGAACACTGAAGCTTTCTTT. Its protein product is CASRRNRGPNTEAFF.

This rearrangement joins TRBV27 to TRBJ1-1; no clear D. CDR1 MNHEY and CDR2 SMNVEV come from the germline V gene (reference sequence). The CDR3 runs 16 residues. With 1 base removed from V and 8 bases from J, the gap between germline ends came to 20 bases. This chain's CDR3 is CASSLLGVEGPTEAFF. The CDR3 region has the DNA TGTGCCAGCAGTTTATTGGGCGTTGAAGGGCCGACCGAAGCTTTCTTT.

The CDR3 bases are TGTGCCAGCAGCATGGGACAGGGTGGAGAGACCCAGTACTTC. Translated: CASSMGQGGETQYF. The chain joins TRBV9 to TRBJ2-5, with 9 bases matching TRBD1. This CDR3 is built from 14 residues. CDR1 and CDR2 from the germline V gene are SGDLS and YYNGEE. Trimming took 4 bases from V and 4 from J; bases not matched to a gene: 5. The entire variable domain, with the rest obtained from reference TRBV9 and TRBJ2-5, is as follows: DSGVTQTPKHLITATGQRVTLRCSPRSGDLSVYWYQQSLDQGLQFLIQYYNGEERAKGNILERFSAQQFPDLHSELNLSSLELGDSALYFCASSMGQGGETQYFGPGTRLLVL.

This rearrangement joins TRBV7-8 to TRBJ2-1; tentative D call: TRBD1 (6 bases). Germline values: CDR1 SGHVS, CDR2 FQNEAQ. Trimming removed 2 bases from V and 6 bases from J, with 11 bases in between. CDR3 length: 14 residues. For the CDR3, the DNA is TGTGCCAGCAGCTTAATCAGGGGTCGCAATGAGCAGTTCTTC. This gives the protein CASSLIRGRNEQFF.

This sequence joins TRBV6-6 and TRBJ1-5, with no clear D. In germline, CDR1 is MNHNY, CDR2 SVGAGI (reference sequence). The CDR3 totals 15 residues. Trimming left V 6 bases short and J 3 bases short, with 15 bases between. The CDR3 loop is CASRLSEKSNQPQHF. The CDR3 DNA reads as TGTGCCAGCAGGCTATCAGAGAAATCCAATCAGCCCCAGCATTTT.

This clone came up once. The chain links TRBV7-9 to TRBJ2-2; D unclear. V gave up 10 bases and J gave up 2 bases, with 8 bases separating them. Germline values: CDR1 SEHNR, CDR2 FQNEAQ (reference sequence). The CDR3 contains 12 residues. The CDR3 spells CAIRVNTGELFF. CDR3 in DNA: TGTGCCATCCGGGTTAACACCGGGGAGCTGTTTTTT.

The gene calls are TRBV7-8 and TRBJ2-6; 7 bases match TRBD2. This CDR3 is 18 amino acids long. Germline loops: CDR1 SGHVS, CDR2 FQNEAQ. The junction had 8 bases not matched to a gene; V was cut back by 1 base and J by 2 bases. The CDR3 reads CASSLGSAGVTGANVLTF. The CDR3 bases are TGTGCCAGCAGCTTAGGATCCGCGGGAGTAACTGGGGCCAACGTCCTGACTTTC.

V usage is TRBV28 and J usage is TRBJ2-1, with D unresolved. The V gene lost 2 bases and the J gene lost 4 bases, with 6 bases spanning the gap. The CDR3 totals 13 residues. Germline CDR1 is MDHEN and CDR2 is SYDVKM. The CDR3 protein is CASSLDAYNEQFF. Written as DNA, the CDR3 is TGTGCCAGCAGTTTAGACGCATACAATGAGCAGTTCTTC. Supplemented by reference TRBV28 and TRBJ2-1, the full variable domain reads DVKVTQSSRYLVKRTGEKVFLECVQDMDHENMFWYRQDPGLGLRLIYFSYDVKMKEKGDIPEGYSVSREKKERFSLILESASTNQTSMYLCASSLDAYNEQFFGPGTRLTVL.

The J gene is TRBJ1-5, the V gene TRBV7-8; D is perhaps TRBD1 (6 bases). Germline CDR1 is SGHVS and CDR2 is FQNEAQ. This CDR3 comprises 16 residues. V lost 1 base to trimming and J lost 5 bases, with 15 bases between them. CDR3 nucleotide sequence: TGTGCCAGCAGCTTAGAGATTGGGGGCCAATATCAGCCCCAGCATTTT. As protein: CASSLEIGGQYQPQHF. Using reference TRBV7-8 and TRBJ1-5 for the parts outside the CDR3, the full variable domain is GAGVSQSPRYKVAKRGQDVALRCDPISGHVSLFWYQQALGQGPEFLTYFQNEAQLDKSGLPSDRFFAERPEGSVSTLKIQRTQQEDSAVYLCASSLEIGGQYQPQHFGDGTRLSIL.

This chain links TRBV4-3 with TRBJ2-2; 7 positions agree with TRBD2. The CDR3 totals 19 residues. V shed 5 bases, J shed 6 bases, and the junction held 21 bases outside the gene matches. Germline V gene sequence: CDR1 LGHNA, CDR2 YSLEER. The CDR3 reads CASSVAEREWDYQSGELFF. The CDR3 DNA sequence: TGCGCCAGCAGCGTAGCAGAGAGGGAATGGGACTATCAGTCCGGGGAGCTGTTTTTT.

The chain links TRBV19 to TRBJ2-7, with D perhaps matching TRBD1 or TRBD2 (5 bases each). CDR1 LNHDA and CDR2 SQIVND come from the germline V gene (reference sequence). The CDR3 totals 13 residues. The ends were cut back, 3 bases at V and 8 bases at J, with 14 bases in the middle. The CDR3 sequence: CASSIGTNAQQYF. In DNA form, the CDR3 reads TGTGCCAGTAGTATTGGGACCAACGCGCAGCAGTACTTC.

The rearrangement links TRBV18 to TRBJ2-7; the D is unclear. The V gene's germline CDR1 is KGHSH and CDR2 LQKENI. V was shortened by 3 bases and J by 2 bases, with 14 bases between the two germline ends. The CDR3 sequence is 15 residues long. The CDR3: CASSPQEQETYEQYF. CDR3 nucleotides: TGTGCCAGCTCACCCCAAGAGCAGGAAACCTACGAGCAGTACTTC.

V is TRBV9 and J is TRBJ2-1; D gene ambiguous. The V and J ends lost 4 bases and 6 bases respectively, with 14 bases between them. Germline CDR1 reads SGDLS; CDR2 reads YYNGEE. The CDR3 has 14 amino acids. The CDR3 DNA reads TGTGCCAGCAGCCCGAGAGACGGGCCCAATGAGCAGTTCTTC. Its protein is CASSPRDGPNEQFF.

The CDR3 loop reads CASRSGGMNTEAFF. The CDR3 DNA reads as TGTGCCAGCCGCTCCGGGGGGATGAACACTGAAGCTTTCTTT. The V call is TRBV6-6, the J call TRBJ1-1, with D possibly being TRBD1 (5 bases). Trimming left V 8 bases short and J 0 bases short, with 13 bases between. Germline loops: CDR1 MNHNY, CDR2 SVGAGI (reference sequence). This CDR3 has 14 amino acids.